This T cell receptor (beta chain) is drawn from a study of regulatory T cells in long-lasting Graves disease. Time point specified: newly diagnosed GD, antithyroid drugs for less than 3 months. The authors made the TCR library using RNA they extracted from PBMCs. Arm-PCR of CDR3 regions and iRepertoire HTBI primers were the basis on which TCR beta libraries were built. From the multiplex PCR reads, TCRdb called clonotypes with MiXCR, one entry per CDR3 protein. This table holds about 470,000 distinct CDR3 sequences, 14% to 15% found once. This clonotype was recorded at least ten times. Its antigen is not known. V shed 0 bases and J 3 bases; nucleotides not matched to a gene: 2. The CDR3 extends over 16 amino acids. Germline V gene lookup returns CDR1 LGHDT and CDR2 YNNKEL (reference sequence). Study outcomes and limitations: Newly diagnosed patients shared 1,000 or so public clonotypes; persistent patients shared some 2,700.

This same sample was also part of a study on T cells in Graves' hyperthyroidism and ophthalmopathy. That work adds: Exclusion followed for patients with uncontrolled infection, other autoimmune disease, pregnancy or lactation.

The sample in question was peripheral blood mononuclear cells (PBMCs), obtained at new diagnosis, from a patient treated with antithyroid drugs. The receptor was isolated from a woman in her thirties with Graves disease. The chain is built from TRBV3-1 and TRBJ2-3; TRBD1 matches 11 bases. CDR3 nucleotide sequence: TGTGCCAGCAGCCAAGATCGGGACAGGGGGACAGATACGCAGTATTTT. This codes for CASSQDRDRGTDTQYF.